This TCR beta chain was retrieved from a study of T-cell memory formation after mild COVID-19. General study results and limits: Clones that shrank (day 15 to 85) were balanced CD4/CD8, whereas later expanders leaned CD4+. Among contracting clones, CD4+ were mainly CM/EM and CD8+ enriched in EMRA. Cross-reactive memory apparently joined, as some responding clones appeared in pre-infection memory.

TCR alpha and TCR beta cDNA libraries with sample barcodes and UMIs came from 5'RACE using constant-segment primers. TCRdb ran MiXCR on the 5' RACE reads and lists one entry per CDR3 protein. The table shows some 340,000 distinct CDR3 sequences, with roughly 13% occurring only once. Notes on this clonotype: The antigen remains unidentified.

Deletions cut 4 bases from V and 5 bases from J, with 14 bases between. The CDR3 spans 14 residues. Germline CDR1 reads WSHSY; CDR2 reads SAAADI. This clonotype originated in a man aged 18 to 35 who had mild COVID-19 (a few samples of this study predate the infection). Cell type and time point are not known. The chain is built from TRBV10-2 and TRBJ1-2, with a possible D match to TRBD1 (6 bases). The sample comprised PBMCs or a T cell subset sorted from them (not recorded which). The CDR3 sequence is CASSAQGLGYGYTF. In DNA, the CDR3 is TGCGCCAGCAGTGCACAGGGACTGGGGTATGGCTACACCTTC.